This T cell receptor beta chain was sequenced during a study of response to subunit inactivated influenza vaccine. Study results and caveats: Authors suggested seasonal influenza vaccinations each recruit few new T cells.

In regard to this clonotype: No antigen is known for it. The junction departs from germline at one end; a sequencing error may be responsible.

One entry per CDR3 protein, called by TCRdb with MiXCR from the RT-PCR reads. The table shows hundreds of thousands of distinct CDR3 sequences, with around 8% occurring only once. This CDR3 region has 16 residues. Germline values: CDR1 SGHDT, CDR2 YYEEEE. This material consisted of PBMCs from blood, taken roughly 24 months after vaccination. The origin of this receptor is a man aged 45 to 75 who received an inactivated influenza vaccine. This chain links TRBV5-6 with TRBJ1-5, with D possibly matching TRBD1 (5 bases). The CDR3: CAGSFRTRASNQPQHF. For the CDR3, the DNA is TGTGCCGGCAGCTTCAGGACACGGGCTAGCAATCAGCCCCAGCATTTT.